This T cell receptor beta chain was sequenced in a study of cytomegalovirus exposure and HLA in healthy donors. V gave up 5 bases and J gave up 4 bases; unmatched junction bases: 4. Germline V gene lookup returns CDR1 MNHEY and CDR2 SVGAGI. The CDR3 is 15 residues long. A multiplex PCR was run with 60 Vbeta primers and 13 Jbeta primers. Some clones are missing from TCRdb's copy, which holds only in-frame ones; the method was immunoSEQ multiplex PCR. The sample carries roughly 86,000 clones, 60% to 80% recorded once. The chain links TRBV6-5 to TRBJ2-5; 13 bases are shared with TRBD2. The TCR comes from a female donor in good health and CMV-seronegative. Sequenced material: PBMCs. The CDR3 loop reads CASSPGTSGAETQYF. Written as DNA, the CDR3 is TGTGCCAGCAGTCCTGGGACTAGCGGGGCAGAGACCCAGTACTTC.